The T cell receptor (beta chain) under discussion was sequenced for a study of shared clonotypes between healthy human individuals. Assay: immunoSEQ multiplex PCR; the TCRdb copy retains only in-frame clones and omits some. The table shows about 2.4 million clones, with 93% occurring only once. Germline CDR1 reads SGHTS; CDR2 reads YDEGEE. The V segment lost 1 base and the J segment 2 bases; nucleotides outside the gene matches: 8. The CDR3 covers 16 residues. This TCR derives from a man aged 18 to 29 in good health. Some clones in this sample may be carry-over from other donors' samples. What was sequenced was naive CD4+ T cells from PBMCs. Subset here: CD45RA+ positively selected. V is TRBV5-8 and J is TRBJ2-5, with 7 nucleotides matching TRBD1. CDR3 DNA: TGTGCCAGCAGCTTGAGGTCAGGGGGTGTACAAGAGACCCAGTACTTC. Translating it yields CASSLRSGGVQETQYF.